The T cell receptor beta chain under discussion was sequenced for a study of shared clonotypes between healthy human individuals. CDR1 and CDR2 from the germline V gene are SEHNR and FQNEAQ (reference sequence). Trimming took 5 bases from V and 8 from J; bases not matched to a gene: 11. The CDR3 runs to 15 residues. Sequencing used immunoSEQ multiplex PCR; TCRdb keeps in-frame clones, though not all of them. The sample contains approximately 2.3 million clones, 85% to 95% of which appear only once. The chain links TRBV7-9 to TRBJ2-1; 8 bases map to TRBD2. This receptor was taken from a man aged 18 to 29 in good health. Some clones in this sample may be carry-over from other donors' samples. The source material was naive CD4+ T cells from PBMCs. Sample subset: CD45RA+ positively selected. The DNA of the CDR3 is TGTGCCAGCAGCCAAAGCGGGAGTCGAAGGGATGAGCAGTTCTTC. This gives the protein CASSQSGSRRDEQFF.